The next 18 T cell receptor beta chains were all read from a single sample in a study of blood T cell repertoires in COVID-19. Assay used: immunoSEQ multiplex PCR; TCRdb lists only in-frame clones, some missing. The sample has around 220,000 clones, 85% to 95% seen once. What was sequenced was PBMCs or T cells enriched from blood (not recorded which). The receptor source for this set is a woman aged 18-29 years who had recovered from COVID-19.

Only one count was recorded for this clone. The chain combines TRBV5-5 with TRBJ1-5; D call uncertain. The CDR3 sequence is 15 residues long. V was shortened by 1 base and J by 0 bases, with 8 bases between the two germline ends. The germline CDR1 and CDR2 sequences are SGHKS and YYEKEE (reference sequence). DNA for the CDR3: TGTGCCAGCAGCTTGAGTGCAGTTAGCAATCAGCCCCAGCATTTT. It translates to CASSLSAVSNQPQHF.

J is TRBJ2-1 and V is TRBV7-2, with TRBD2 identical over 8 bases. J was trimmed by 7 bases and V by 5 bases; bases with no gene match: 10. Germline V lookup: CDR1 SGHTA, CDR2 FQGNSA. This CDR3 contains 15 residues. As DNA, the CDR3 is TGTGCCAGCAGCGTTAGAGCCGGGAGGGGGAATGAGCAGTTCTTC. Amino acids: CASSVRAGRGNEQFF.

Many counts were recorded for this clone. The chain uses TRBV4-1 and TRBJ1-6; 9 bases fit TRBD1. The V gene's germline CDR1 is MGHRA and CDR2 YSYEKL. Trimming cost V 6 bases and J 7 bases; bases outside gene matches: 1. The length of the CDR3 is 13 residues. The CDR3 nucleotides are TGCGCCAGCAGGGGACAGGGAAATTCACCCCTCCACTTT. Translation: CASRGQGNSPLHF.

V and J are TRBV7-2 and TRBJ1-1; tentative D call: TRBD1 (6 bases). V was shortened by 5 bases and J by 4 bases, with 14 bases between the two germline ends. This CDR3 is 14 amino acids long. Germline CDR1 SGHTA, CDR2 FQGNSA. The CDR3 nucleotides are TGTGCCAGCAGCCGGACAGTAGGGGCCACTGAAGCTTTCTTT. Its protein is CASSRTVGATEAFF.

The rearrangement links TRBV6-6 to TRBJ2-1; 11 positions agree with TRBD2. Germline-derived CDR1 and CDR2 are MNHNY and SVGAGI (reference sequence). Trimming removed 5 bases from V and 8 bases from J; junction bases left unmatched: 8. There are 15 residues in the CDR3. DNA of the CDR3: TGTGCCAGCAGTCTCTTAGCGGGAGGGCCCTATGAGCAGTTCTTC. Its protein is CASSLLAGGPYEQFF.

The chain recombines TRBV3-1 (or the pseudogene TRBV3-2) with TRBJ2-3; no firm D call. Per germline, CDR1 LGHDT and CDR2 YNNKEL (reference sequence). This CDR3 is built from 13 residues. V was clipped by 9 bases and J by 4 bases, with 14 bases between them. CDR3 nucleotides: TGTGCCAGTCGACTTAACCCTTCAGATACGCAGTATTTT. As protein: CASRLNPSDTQYF.

The chain uses TRBV6-6 and TRBJ2-1; D possibly corresponds to TRBD1 (6 bases). The CDR3 has 15 amino acids. Germline CDR1 is MNHNY and CDR2 is SVGAGI (reference sequence). V lost 4 bases to trimming and J lost 0 bases, with 10 bases between them. The CDR3 DNA is TGTGCCAGCAGTTCCCAGGGGAGCTCCTACAATGAGCAGTTCTTC. It codes for CASSSQGSSYNEQFF.

V usage is TRBV7-3 and J usage is TRBJ1-2, with 12 nucleotides matching TRBD1. CDR1 and CDR2 (germline): SGHTA, FQGTGA. V dropped 5 bases and J dropped 7; count of bases not matched to a gene: 5. This CDR3 comprises 14 residues. CDR3 region: CASSVGTGGPGYTF. The CDR3 DNA sequence: TGTGCCAGCAGCGTCGGGACAGGGGGCCCTGGCTACACCTTC.

The chain employs TRBV7-2 and TRBJ1-5; TRBD1 might be the D (5 bases). The CDR3 covers 13 residues. V lost 1 base and J lost 6, with 7 bases in between. Germline V gives CDR1 SGHTA, CDR2 FQGNSA. The CDR3: CASSLGGVQPQHF. The CDR3 DNA is TGTGCCAGCAGCTTAGGGGGGGTTCAGCCCCAGCATTTT.

The chain links TRBV29-1 to TRBJ2-1; 8 bases line up with TRBD2. This CDR3 has 17 residues. Unmatched junction bases numbered 8, after V lost 1 base and J lost 0 bases. Germline lookup yields CDR1 SQVTM and CDR2 ANQGSEA. The CDR3 sequence is CSVEGTSGTSSYNEQFF. The CDR3 coding sequence is TGCAGCGTTGAAGGAACTAGCGGTACTAGCTCCTACAATGAGCAGTTCTTC.

This clone was seen a single time. The chain couples TRBV6-5 to TRBJ1-1, with a tentative D call TRBD1 (5 bases). Trimming pared 6 bases from V and 0 bases from J, leaving 8 bases between. Germline CDR1 is MNHEY and CDR2 is SVGAGI. The CDR3 totals 13 residues. The CDR3 DNA is TGTGCCAGCAGGTGGACACTGAACACTGAAGCTTTCTTT. This codes for CASRWTLNTEAFF.

Regarding this clone: The sample contains more than one DNA sequence encoding this CDR3. J is TRBJ1-2 and V is TRBV20-1; D call uncertain. The ends were cut back, 3 bases at V and 3 bases at J, with 8 bases in the middle. The germline gives CDR1 DFQATT, CDR2 SNEGSKA (reference sequence). This CDR3 spans 12 amino acids. This CDR3 reads CSASLSDYGYTF. Written as DNA, the CDR3 is TGCAGTGCTAGTCTTTCAGACTATGGCTACACCTTC.

The chain recombines TRBV12-3 or TRBV12-4 with TRBJ1-2; tentatively, D is TRBD1 (5 bases). The CDR3 is 13 residues long. The V end lost 5 bases, the J end lost 2 bases, and 9 bases lay between the germline ends. CDR3 sequence: CASSAGPNYGYTF. In DNA, the CDR3 is TGTGCCAGCAGTGCGGGACCAAACTATGGCTACACCTTC.

In this sample, this clone turned up once. The chain combines TRBV27 with TRBJ1-1, with 8 bases lining up with TRBD1. Germline V gene sequence: CDR1 MNHEY, CDR2 SMNVEV (reference sequence). Trimming removed 6 bases from V and 1 base from J; junction bases left unmatched: 10. This CDR3 is 16 amino acids long. In DNA form, the CDR3 reads TGTGCCAGCAGCCCCGACAGGGGATATGGGAACACTGAAGCTTTCTTT. Translating gives CASSPDRGYGNTEAFF.

The chain combines TRBV7-9 with TRBJ2-1, with 8 bases matching TRBD2. The CDR3 covers 15 residues. Losses at the gene ends were 1 base for V and 4 bases for J; bases not matched to a gene: 3. Germline V CDR1 and CDR2: SEHNR, FQNEAQ (reference sequence). The DNA of the CDR3 is TGTGCCAGCAGCTTAGGAGCGGGAGCTTACAATGAGCAGTTCTTC. Its translation: CASSLGAGAYNEQFF.

This clone was detected only once. A read error may explain this, as a much larger clone is one base away. J is TRBJ1-5 and V is TRBV2; 8 nucleotides agree with TRBD1. Germline trimming cut 5 bases from V and 5 bases from J; bases unmatched to any gene: 5. The CDR3 has 14 amino acids. Germline-derived CDR1 and CDR2 are SNHLY and FYNNEI. The CDR3 spells CASSYGQGYQPQHF. CDR3 DNA: TGTGCCAGCAGTTATGGACAGGGCTATCAGCCCCAGCATTTT.

The chain recombines TRBV19 with TRBJ1-2, with 9 bases that match TRBD1. The CDR3 length is 16 residues. The junction had 7 bases not matched to a gene; V was cut back by 0 bases and J by 5 bases. In germline, CDR1 is LNHDA, CDR2 SQIVND (reference sequence). CDR3 in amino acids: CASSIDQQGARYGYTF. The CDR3 coding sequence is TGTGCCAGTAGTATAGATCAACAGGGGGCTCGGTATGGCTACACCTTC.

The rearrangement links TRBV18 to TRBJ2-7, with 12 bases identical to TRBD2. The V gene's germline CDR1 is KGHSH and CDR2 LQKENI. V gave up 6 bases and J gave up 5 bases; unmatched junction bases: 11. This CDR3 has 16 amino acids. CDR3: CASSPKTSGSLNEQYF. CDR3 DNA: TGTGCCAGCTCGCCGAAGACTAGCGGGAGTCTGAACGAGCAGTACTTC.